These T cell receptor beta chains were read from a single sample in a study of type 1 regulatory T cells. TCRdb fed the reads into MiXCR, producing one record per CDR3 protein. The profile covers 75,000 to 100,000 distinct CDR3 sequences, with roughly 31% appearing a single time and roughly 2.4% taken by the ten largest. What was sequenced was CD4+ T cells, either the whole sample or a sorted fraction (not recorded which). These receptors were taken from a human donor in good health. Both conserved end residues are part of each CDR3. Each record gives: V gene, clone size, J gene, D gene, CDR3 protein, CDR3 DNA. D genes are given only for firm matches. The size of a clone is reported for some rows only, either as once, few or many, or as a class for expanded clones.

v_call: TRBV5-5; clone_size: few; j_call: TRBJ2-7; d_call: -; cdr3_aa: CASSLGSALYEQYF; cdr3_nt: TGTGCCAGCAGCTTAGGCTCAGCGTTATACGAGCAGTACTTC
v_call: TRBV20-1; clone_size: few; j_call: TRBJ2-1; d_call: TRBD2; cdr3_aa: CSASRLAGGYNEQFF; cdr3_nt: TGCAGTGCTAGCCGACTAGCGGGAGGGTACAATGAGCAGTTCTTC
v_call: TRBV2; clone_size: -; j_call: TRBJ2-6; d_call: TRBD1; cdr3_aa: CASRIGTGRSGANVLTF; cdr3_nt: TGTGCCAGCAGGATTGGGACAGGTCGTTCGGGGGCCAACGTCCTGACTTTC
v_call: TRBV9; clone_size: few; j_call: TRBJ1-2; d_call: -; cdr3_aa: CASNGVTGNYGYTF; cdr3_nt: TGTGCCAGCAACGGAGTCACAGGGAACTATGGCTACACCTTC
v_call: TRBV7-2; clone_size: -; j_call: TRBJ2-3; d_call: TRBD2; cdr3_aa: CASSLGGRWADTQYF; cdr3_nt: TGTGCCAGCAGCTTAGGCGGGAGATGGGCAGATACGCAGTATTTT
v_call: TRBV12-3/TRBV12-4; clone_size: -; j_call: TRBJ2-5; d_call: -; cdr3_aa: CASNNQNQETQYF; cdr3_nt: TGTGCCAGCAATAATCAGAACCAAGAGACCCAGTACTTC
v_call: TRBV7-6; clone_size: -; j_call: TRBJ2-1; d_call: -; cdr3_aa: CASSLGPGLVGEQFF; cdr3_nt: TGTGCCAGCAGCTTAGGCCCGGGACTTGTGGGTGAGCAGTTCTTC
v_call: TRBV6-2/TRBV6-3; clone_size: few; j_call: TRBJ2-7; d_call: TRBD2; cdr3_aa: CASSSQAGAPLEQYF; cdr3_nt: TGTGCCAGCAGTTCCCAAGCGGGAGCTCCCTTGGAGCAGTACTTC
v_call: TRBV5-1; clone_size: few; j_call: TRBJ2-6; d_call: TRBD2; cdr3_aa: CASSGADAGEFTGANVLTF; cdr3_nt: TGCGCCAGCAGCGGCGCGGATGCGGGAGAGTTCACTGGGGCCAACGTCCTGACTTTC
v_call: TRBV7-2; clone_size: -; j_call: TRBJ2-3; d_call: TRBD2; cdr3_aa: CASSFVGTSGSRTQYF; cdr3_nt: TGTGCCAGCAGTTTCGTTGGGACTAGCGGGAGTAGGACGCAGTATTTT
v_call: TRBV3-1; clone_size: -; j_call: TRBJ2-3; d_call: -; cdr3_aa: CTSSTVTSTDTQYF; cdr3_nt: TGTACCAGCAGTACGGTAACTAGCACAGATACGCAGTATTTT